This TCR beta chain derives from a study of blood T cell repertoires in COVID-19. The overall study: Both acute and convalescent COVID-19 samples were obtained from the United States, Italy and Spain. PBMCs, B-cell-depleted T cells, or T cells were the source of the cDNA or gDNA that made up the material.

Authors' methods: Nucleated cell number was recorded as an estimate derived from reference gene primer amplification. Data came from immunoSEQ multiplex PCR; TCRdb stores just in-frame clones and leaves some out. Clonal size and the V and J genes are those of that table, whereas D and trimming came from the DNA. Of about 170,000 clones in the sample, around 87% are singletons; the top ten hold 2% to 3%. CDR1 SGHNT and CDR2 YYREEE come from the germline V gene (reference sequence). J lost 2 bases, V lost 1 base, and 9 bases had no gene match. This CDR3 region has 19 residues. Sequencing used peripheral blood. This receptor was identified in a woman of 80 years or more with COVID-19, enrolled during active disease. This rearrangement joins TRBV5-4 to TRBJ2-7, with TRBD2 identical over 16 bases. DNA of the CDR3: TGTGCCAGCAGCTTGAGGTTGACGGGGACTAGCGGGAGGGCCTACGAGCAGTACTTC. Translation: CASSLRLTGTSGRAYEQYF.